A selection of T cell receptor beta chains follows, all from one sample in a study of graft-versus-host responses after intestinal transplantation. Assay: immunoSEQ multiplex PCR; the TCRdb copy retains only in-frame clones and omits some. The sample has some 120,000 clones, around nine tenths seen once. Their antigens remain unidentified. This specimen consisted of unstimulated CD4+ T cells sorted from spleen or lymph node cells, obtained before intestinal transplant. The receptors were gathered from a human donor who received an intestinal transplant. The CDR3 runs from the conserved cysteine through the conserved F or W. Fields, in order: D gene, J gene, clone size, V gene, CDR3 protein, CDR3 DNA. D genes are given only for firm matches. Where a row states a size, it is once, few, many or the class of an expanded clone; other rows omit it.

d_call: NA; j_call: TRBJ1-1; clone_size: NA; v_call: TRBV4-1; cdr3_aa: CASSHWGGTNTEAFF; cdr3_nt: TGCGCCAGCAGCCACTGGGGAGGAACGAACACTGAAGCTTTCTTT
d_call: TRBD2; j_call: TRBJ2-1; clone_size: NA; v_call: TRBV6-5; cdr3_aa: CASGYSGGSYNEQFF; cdr3_nt: TGTGCCAGCGGTTATAGCGGGGGAAGCTACAATGAGCAGTTCTTC
d_call: NA; j_call: TRBJ1-2; clone_size: NA; v_call: TRBV5-6; cdr3_aa: CASSLYGGNYGYTF; cdr3_nt: TGTGCCAGCAGCTTGTACGGGGGTAACTATGGCTACACCTTC
d_call: NA; j_call: TRBJ1-2; clone_size: NA; v_call: TRBV7-2; cdr3_aa: CASSLVVENYGYTF; cdr3_nt: TGTGCCAGCAGCTTAGTAGTAGAAAACTATGGCTACACCTTC
d_call: NA; j_call: TRBJ2-1; clone_size: once; v_call: TRBV27; cdr3_aa: CASSLRGGYSYNEQFF; cdr3_nt: TGTGCCAGCAGTTTACGAGGCGGGTACTCCTACAATGAGCAGTTCTTC
d_call: TRBD1; j_call: TRBJ1-1; clone_size: NA; v_call: TRBV5-1; cdr3_aa: CASSLQAGQVDTEAFF; cdr3_nt: TGCGCCAGCAGCTTGCAGGCGGGACAGGTGGACACTGAAGCTTTCTTT
d_call: NA; j_call: TRBJ2-5; clone_size: once; v_call: TRBV11-2; cdr3_aa: CASSLGAETQYF; cdr3_nt: TGTGCCAGCAGCTTAGGGGCTGAGACCCAGTACTTC
d_call: NA; j_call: TRBJ2-1; clone_size: NA; v_call: TRBV5-1; cdr3_aa: CASSFPVSEQFF; cdr3_nt: TGCGCCAGCAGCTTTCCAGTATCTGAGCAGTTCTTC
d_call: NA; j_call: TRBJ2-3; clone_size: NA; v_call: TRBV7-9; cdr3_aa: CASSFDHLSGGDTQYF; cdr3_nt: TGTGCCAGCAGCTTCGACCACTTATCAGGAGGAGATACGCAGTATTTT
d_call: NA; j_call: TRBJ1-1; clone_size: NA; v_call: TRBV7-3; cdr3_aa: CASSLGPGSRNTEAFF; cdr3_nt: TGTGCCAGCAGCTTAGGTCCAGGGTCCCGGAACACTGAAGCTTTCTTT
d_call: TRBD1; j_call: TRBJ2-7; clone_size: NA; v_call: TRBV25-1; cdr3_aa: CASSLQGPTGKRNEQYF; cdr3_nt: TGTGCCAGCAGTCTCCAGGGGCCGACAGGGAAGAGAAACGAGCAGTACTTC
d_call: TRBD2; j_call: TRBJ2-1; clone_size: NA; v_call: TRBV13; cdr3_aa: CASRPPRAGGQNEQFF; cdr3_nt: TGTGCCAGCAGGCCTCCGCGAGCGGGAGGGCAAAATGAGCAGTTCTTC